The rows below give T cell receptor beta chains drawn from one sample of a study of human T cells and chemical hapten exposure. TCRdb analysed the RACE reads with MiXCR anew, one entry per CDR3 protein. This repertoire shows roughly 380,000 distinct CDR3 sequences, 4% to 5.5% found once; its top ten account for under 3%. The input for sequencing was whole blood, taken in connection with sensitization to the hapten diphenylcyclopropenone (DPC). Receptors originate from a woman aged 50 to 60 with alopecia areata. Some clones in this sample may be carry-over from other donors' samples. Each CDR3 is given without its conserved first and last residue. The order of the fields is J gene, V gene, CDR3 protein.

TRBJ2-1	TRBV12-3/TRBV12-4	ASSPGRGGGSYNEQF
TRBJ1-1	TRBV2	ASKMDRANTEAF
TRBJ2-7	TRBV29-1	SVQLAGGPVYEQY
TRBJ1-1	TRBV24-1	ATSAPGEGEGTF
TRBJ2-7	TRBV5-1	ASSLSSQAYEQY
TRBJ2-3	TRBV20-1	GGLAGADTQY
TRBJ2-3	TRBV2	ASTQGWSDTQY
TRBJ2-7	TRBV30	AWNEPGQTNYEQY
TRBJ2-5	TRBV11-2	ASSLVGRGTIGTQETQY
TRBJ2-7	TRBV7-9	ASSLWDRFGYEQY
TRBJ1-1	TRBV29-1	SVQRTGRNTEAF